Reported below is one T cell receptor (beta chain). The sample belongs to a study of blood T cell repertoires in COVID-19. Profiling relied on immunoSEQ multiplex PCR, and the TCRdb table lists in-frame clones only, not all of them. The table shows 63,000 or so clones, with about 88% occurring only once. With 4 bases clipped from V and 0 bases from J, the junction kept 6 bases outside the gene matches. Looked up from germline, CDR1 is ENHRY and CDR2 is SYGVKD. The CDR3 contains 15 residues. The source material was peripheral blood. This TCR was recovered from a human donor in a cohort sampled during active COVID-19. V is TRBV10-3 and J is TRBJ2-7, with TRBD2 matching 7 bases. The CDR3 sequence: CAISGGGRYSYEQYV. In nucleotides, the CDR3 is TGTGCCATCAGTGGCGGGGGTCGTTACTCCTACGAGCAGTACGTC.